This TCR beta chain was obtained from a study of blood T cell repertoires in COVID-19. Study-level information: PBMCs, B-cell-depleted T cells, or T cells provided the cDNA or gDNA that made up the material.

Profiled with immunoSEQ multiplex PCR; TCRdb holds only in-frame clones, not every one. The sample yields some 320,000 clones, around nine tenths seen once. This CDR3 is 14 amino acids long. V dropped 5 bases and J dropped 4; count of bases not matched to a gene: 5. CDR1 and CDR2 from the germline V gene are MNHEY and SVGAGI. In this sample, this clone turned up once. The chain is built from TRBV6-5 and TRBJ1-2; TRBD1 agrees at 9 bases. Sequencing was performed on PBMCs or T cells enriched from blood (not recorded which). This receptor was taken from a man aged 55 to 69 who had recovered from COVID-19. CDR3 in amino acids: CASSQTGGSYGYTF. DNA of the CDR3: TGTGCCAGCAGTCAAACAGGGGGCAGCTATGGCTACACCTTC.